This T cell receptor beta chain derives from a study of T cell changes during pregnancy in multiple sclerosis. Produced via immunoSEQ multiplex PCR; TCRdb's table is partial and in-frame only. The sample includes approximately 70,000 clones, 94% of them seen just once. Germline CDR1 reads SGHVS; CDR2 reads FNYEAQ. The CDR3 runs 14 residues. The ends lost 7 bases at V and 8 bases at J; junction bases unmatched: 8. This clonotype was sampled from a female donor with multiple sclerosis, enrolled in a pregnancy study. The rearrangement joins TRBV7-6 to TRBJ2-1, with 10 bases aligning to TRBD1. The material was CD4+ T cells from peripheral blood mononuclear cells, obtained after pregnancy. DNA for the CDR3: TGTGCCAGCATCTTGGGGACAGGGGTCGATGAGCAGTTCTTC. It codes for CASILGTGVDEQFF. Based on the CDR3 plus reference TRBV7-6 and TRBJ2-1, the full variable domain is GAGVSQSPRYKVTKRGQDVALRCDPISGHVSLYWYRQALGQGPEFLTYFNYEAQQDKSGLPNDRFSAERPEGSISTLTIQRTEQRDSAMYRCASILGTGVDEQFFGPGTRLTVL.